This TCR beta chain appears in the sequencing data of a study of monozygotic twins with cystic fibrosis. The table came from immunoSEQ multiplex PCR; TCRdb's copy has only in-frame clones and leaves some out. The table records about 36,000 clones, over 75% of them present only once. Study-level results: Unrelated CF individuals shared fewer identical clonotypes than monozygotic CF twins.

Points on this clone: Its matching antigen is unknown.

Specimen: blood. The source of this sequence is a girl aged 2 to 9 with cystic fibrosis.

CDR3 sequence reads: CASSLPSSGKETQYF. As DNA, the CDR3 is TGTGCCAGCAGTCTCCCTTCATCAGGGAAAGAGACCCAGTACTTC. The chain recombines TRBV6-5 with TRBJ2-5; perhaps TRBD1 as D (5 bases). The V end was cut by 5 bases, the J end by 3 bases, with 16 bases between. Germline assignment: CDR1 MNHEY and CDR2 SVGAGI. This CDR3 spans 15 amino acids.